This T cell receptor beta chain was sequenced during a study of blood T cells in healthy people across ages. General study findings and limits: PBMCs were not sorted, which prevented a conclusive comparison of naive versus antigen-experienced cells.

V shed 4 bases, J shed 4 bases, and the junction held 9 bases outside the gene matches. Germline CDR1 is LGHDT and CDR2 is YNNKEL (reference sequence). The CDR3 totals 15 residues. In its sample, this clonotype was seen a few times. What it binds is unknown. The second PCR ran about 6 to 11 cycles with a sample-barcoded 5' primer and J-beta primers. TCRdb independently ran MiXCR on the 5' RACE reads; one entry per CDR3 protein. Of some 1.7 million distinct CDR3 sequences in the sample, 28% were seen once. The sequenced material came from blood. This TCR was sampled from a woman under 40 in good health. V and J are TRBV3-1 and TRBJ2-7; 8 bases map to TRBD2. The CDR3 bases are TGTGCCAGCAGCCCTCCGGGACTAGGTCTATACGAGCAGTACTTC. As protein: CASSPPGLGLYEQYF.